A single sample is the source of the 19 T cell receptor beta chains below, sequenced in a study of blood T cells in healthy people across ages. A second PCR, run for about 6 to 11 cycles, used a sample-barcoded 5' primer plus a J-beta primer mix. TCRdb itself ran the 5' RACE reads through MiXCR, one entry per CDR3 protein. This table has 1.5 million to 2 million distinct CDR3 sequences, roughly two fifths appearing once. Sequencing was carried out using blood. The receptors were sampled from a human donor in good health.

The chain employs TRBV12-3 or TRBV12-4 and TRBJ2-3; possible D gene TRBD2, 7 bases. The CDR3 runs to 16 residues. The V end lost 1 base, the J end lost 2 bases, and 13 bases lay between the germline ends. The CDR3 protein is CASSLEWRGPTDTQYF. Written as DNA, the CDR3 is TGTGCCAGCAGTTTAGAATGGCGGGGGCCCACAGATACGCAGTATTTT.

J is TRBJ2-1 and V is TRBV3-1, with 8 bases aligning to TRBD1. The CDR3 is 15 amino acids. The germline V gene encodes CDR1 LGHDT and CDR2 YNNKEL (reference sequence). The V segment lost 4 bases and the J segment 5 bases; nucleotides outside the gene matches: 7. The CDR3 bases are TGTGCCAGCAGCCTCCGGGACAGGACCCACAATGAGCAGTTCTTC. Translating gives CASSLRDRTHNEQFF.

This clonotype was detected once. A junction boundary mismatches the germline segment, possibly from a read error. This chain uses TRBV4-2 with TRBJ1-5; TRBD1 aligns across 8 bases. CDR3 size: 17 residues. CDR1 and CDR2 from the germline V gene are LGHNA and YNFKEQ. CDR3 sequence (DNA): TGTGCCAGCAGCCAAGATGGCAGGGGGCATAGCAATCGGCCCCAGCATTTT. This sequence encodes CASSQDGRGHSNRPQHF.

Turning to this clonotype: This may come from a read error, since a much larger clone is one base off. The gene calls are TRBV7-2 and TRBJ2-1; D may correspond to TRBD1 or TRBD2 (5 bases each). There are 15 residues in the CDR3. CDR1 SGHTA and CDR2 FQGNSA come from the germline V gene. CDR3 amino acids: CARSLEGNYYNEQFF. DNA of the CDR3: TGTGCCCGCAGCTTAGAGGGGAATTACTACAATGAGCAGTTCTTC.

As for this clonotype: Germline is not matched at one junction end, which may reflect a read error. This chain uses TRBV20-1 with TRBJ2-5; 7 bases are a match to TRBD2. CDR1 and CDR2 (germline): DFQATT, SNEGSKA (reference sequence). This CDR3 is 14 amino acids long. The CDR3 protein is CSARTRRSQETQYF. The CDR3 bases are TGCAGTGCCCGGACTAGGAGGTCCCAAGAAACCCAGTACTTC.

Only a few counts were recorded for this clonotype. The CDR3 DNA reads as TGTGCCAGCAGCCAAGAGGTCGCGGGCGGCACCGGGGAGCTGTTTTTT. The encoded protein is CASSQEVAGGTGELFF. This rearrangement joins TRBV4-2 to TRBJ2-2; TRBD2 is a possible D gene (5 bases). The CDR3 extends over 16 amino acids. The V gene lost 0 bases and the J gene lost 4 bases, with 12 bases spanning the gap. Germline CDR1 and CDR2: LGHNA and YNFKEQ.

The rearrangement uses TRBV3-1 and TRBJ2-4, with D possibly TRBD2 on 5 matching bases. V was trimmed by 3 bases and J by 0 bases, leaving 12 bases between them. The CDR3 has 16 residues. From germline, CDR1 is LGHDT and CDR2 YNNKEL (reference sequence). In DNA, the CDR3 is TGTGCCAGCAGCCAGCTGGTCGGGGTAGCCAAAAACATTCAGTACTTC. Translation gives CASSQLVGVAKNIQYF. Full variable domain (outside the CDR3, taken from reference TRBV3-1 and TRBJ2-4): DTAVSQTPKYLVTQMGNDKSIKCEQNLGHDTMYWYKQDSKKFLKIMFSYNNKELIINETVPNRFSPKSPDKAHLNLHINSLELGDSAVYFCASSQLVGVAKNIQYFGAGTRLSVL.

The J gene is TRBJ2-7, the V gene TRBV29-1; 9 positions match TRBD1. The germline V gene has CDR1 SQVTM and CDR2 ANQGSEA. V lost 2 bases and J lost 4; bases outside the gene matches: 9. The CDR3 totals 15 residues. The CDR3 bases are TGCAGCGTTGAAAAGGTTCGACAGGGGGAGTACGAGCAGTACTTC. This codes for CSVEKVRQGEYEQYF.

As concerns this clonotype: Germline is not matched at one junction end, which may reflect a read error. The V and J genes are TRBV7-2 and TRBJ1-2; weak D call: TRBD1 (6 bases). The CDR3 is made up of 15 amino acids. Per germline, CDR1 SGHTA and CDR2 FQGNSA. The chain's CDR3 is CASSPWGGSYYGCTF. In DNA form, the CDR3 reads TGTGCCAGCAGCCCCTGGGGGGGCAGCTACTATGGCTGCACCTTC.

This clonotype was detected a few times. This chain links TRBV5-5 with TRBJ2-7; D possibly corresponds to TRBD2 (7 bases). The CDR3 covers 13 residues. Per germline, CDR1 SGHKS and CDR2 YYEKEE (reference sequence). Trimming removed 0 bases from V and 12 bases from J, with 16 bases in between. The CDR3 DNA is TGTGCCAGCAGCTTGGGCGCACTGAGGGGGGGGTACTTC. Translation: CASSLGALRGGYF.

This clonotype was observed many times. The J gene is TRBJ2-7, the V gene TRBV29-1, with a tentative D call TRBD2 (6 bases). The length of the CDR3 is 15 residues. Germline V gene lookup returns CDR1 SQVTM and CDR2 ANQGSEA. Between the trimmed V and J ends, which lost 0 bases and 3 bases, there was a span of 15 bases. CDR3 loop: CSVEDDRGGFYEQYF. The CDR3 DNA reads TGCAGCGTTGAAGATGACCGGGGAGGATTCTACGAGCAGTACTTC.

The J gene is TRBJ1-2, the V gene TRBV14; no definite D call. The CDR3 covers 16 residues. Germline V lookup: CDR1 SGHDN, CDR2 FVKESK. The V gene lost 5 bases and the J gene lost 13 bases, with 29 bases spanning the gap. Here the CDR3 reads CASSSIRIEFRGSGTF. The CDR3 region has the DNA TGTGCCAGCAGCTCTATTCGAATTGAGTTCCGGGGAAGTGGCACCTTC.

As to this clonotype: The junction shows a germline mismatch at one end, possibly a read error. This chain uses TRBV6-5 with TRBJ1-2; no clear D. Germline-derived CDR1 and CDR2 are MNHEY and SVGAGI. The CDR3 runs 14 residues. The CDR3 loop is CASRASGSFYGYTF. Written as DNA, the CDR3 is TGTGCCAGCCGAGCTTCGGGATCGTTCTATGGCTACACCTTT.

The chain combines TRBV19 with TRBJ2-3, with 7 bases identical to TRBD2. The V gene end was trimmed by 3 bases and the J gene end by 8 bases; junction bases not matched to a gene: 11. Germline assignment: CDR1 LNHDA and CDR2 SQIVND (reference sequence). This CDR3 has 15 residues. CDR3 sequence reads: CASSIGEGGLGTQYF. The DNA for the CDR3 is TGTGCCAGTAGTATCGGCGAGGGAGGGCTCGGTACGCAGTATTTT.

The table lists this clonotype with a few counts. The genes are TRBV7-8 and TRBJ2-1, with 8 bases matching TRBD2. Trimming took 1 base from V and 4 from J; bases not matched to a gene: 6. The CDR3 loop spans 16 amino acids. Germline V gene sequence: CDR1 SGHVS, CDR2 FQNEAQ. CDR3 sequence (DNA): TGTGCCAGCAGCTTAGGGGGACTAGTTACGTACAATGAGCAGTTCTTC. Residues: CASSLGGLVTYNEQFF.

The chain is built from TRBV28 and TRBJ1-2; 7 bases are a match to TRBD1. Germline V CDR1 and CDR2: MDHEN, SYDVKM. V trimming: 5 bases; J trimming: 5 bases; junction bases outside the gene matches: 11. CDR3 length: 15 residues. This CDR3 reads CASSPQTGFGYGYTF. The CDR3 DNA sequence: TGTGCCAGCAGTCCCCAGACAGGGTTTGGGTATGGCTACACCTTC.

The rearrangement joins TRBV24-1 to TRBJ2-1, with a weak D call TRBD1 (5 bases). From germline, CDR1 is KGHDR and CDR2 SFDVKD. There are 14 residues in the CDR3. The ends were cut back, 4 bases at V and 5 bases at J, with 11 bases in the middle. The CDR3 reads CATSDPGHNNEQFF. CDR3 DNA: TGTGCCACCAGTGACCCCGGACACAACAATGAGCAGTTCTTC.

The chain joins TRBV4-3 to TRBJ2-1; D not certain. The V gene lost 0 bases and the J gene lost 5 bases, with 17 bases spanning the gap. Germline CDR1 reads LGHNA; CDR2 reads YSLEER. The CDR3 consists of 17 residues. CDR3 bases: TGCGCCAGCAGCCAAGATCGGATCACTACTCGGCACAATGAGCAGTTCTTC. As protein: CASSQDRITTRHNEQFF.

The chain couples TRBV28 to TRBJ2-7; no clear D gene. V was shortened by 7 bases and J by 2 bases, with 15 bases between the two germline ends. CDR3 length: 14 amino acids. Germline lookup yields CDR1 MDHEN and CDR2 SYDVKM. In nucleotides, the CDR3 is TGTGCCAGCACCCGTCTTCCCGGCACCTACGAGCAGTACTTC. Amino acids: CASTRLPGTYEQYF.